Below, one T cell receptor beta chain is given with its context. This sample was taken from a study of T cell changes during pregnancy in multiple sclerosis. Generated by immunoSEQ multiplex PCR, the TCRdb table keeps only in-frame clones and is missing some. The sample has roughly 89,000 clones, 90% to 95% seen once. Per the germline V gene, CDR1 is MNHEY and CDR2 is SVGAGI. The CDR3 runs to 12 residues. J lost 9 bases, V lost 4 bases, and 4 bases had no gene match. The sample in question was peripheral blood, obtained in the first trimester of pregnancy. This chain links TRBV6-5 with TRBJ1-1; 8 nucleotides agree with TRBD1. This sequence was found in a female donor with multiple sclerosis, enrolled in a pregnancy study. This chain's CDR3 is CASSLTGVKAFF. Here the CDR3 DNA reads TGTGCCAGCAGTTTGACAGGGGTTAAAGCTTTCTTT.